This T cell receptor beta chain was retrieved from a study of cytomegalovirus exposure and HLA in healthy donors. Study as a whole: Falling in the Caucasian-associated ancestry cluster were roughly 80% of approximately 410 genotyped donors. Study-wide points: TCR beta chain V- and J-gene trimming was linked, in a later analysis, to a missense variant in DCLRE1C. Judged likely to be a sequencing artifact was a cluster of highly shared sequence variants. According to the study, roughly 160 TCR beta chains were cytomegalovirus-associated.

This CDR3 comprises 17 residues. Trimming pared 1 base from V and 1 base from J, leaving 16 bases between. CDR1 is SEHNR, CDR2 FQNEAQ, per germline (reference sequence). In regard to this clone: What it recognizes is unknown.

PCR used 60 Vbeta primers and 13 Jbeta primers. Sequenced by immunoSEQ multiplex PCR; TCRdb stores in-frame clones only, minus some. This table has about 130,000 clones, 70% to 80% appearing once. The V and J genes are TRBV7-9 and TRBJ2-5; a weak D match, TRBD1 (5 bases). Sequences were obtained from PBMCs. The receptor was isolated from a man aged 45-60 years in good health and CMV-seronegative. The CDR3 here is CASSLGGGKGLQETQYF. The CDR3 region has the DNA TGTGCCAGCAGCTTAGGAGGTGGGAAGGGGCTCCAAGAGACCCAGTACTTC. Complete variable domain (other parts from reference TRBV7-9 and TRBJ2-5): DTGVSQNPRHKITKRGQNVTFRCDPISEHNRLYWYRQTLGQGPEFLTYFQNEAQLEKSRLLSDRFSAERPKGSFSTLEIQRTEQGDSAMYLCASSLGGGKGLQETQYFGPGTRLLVL.